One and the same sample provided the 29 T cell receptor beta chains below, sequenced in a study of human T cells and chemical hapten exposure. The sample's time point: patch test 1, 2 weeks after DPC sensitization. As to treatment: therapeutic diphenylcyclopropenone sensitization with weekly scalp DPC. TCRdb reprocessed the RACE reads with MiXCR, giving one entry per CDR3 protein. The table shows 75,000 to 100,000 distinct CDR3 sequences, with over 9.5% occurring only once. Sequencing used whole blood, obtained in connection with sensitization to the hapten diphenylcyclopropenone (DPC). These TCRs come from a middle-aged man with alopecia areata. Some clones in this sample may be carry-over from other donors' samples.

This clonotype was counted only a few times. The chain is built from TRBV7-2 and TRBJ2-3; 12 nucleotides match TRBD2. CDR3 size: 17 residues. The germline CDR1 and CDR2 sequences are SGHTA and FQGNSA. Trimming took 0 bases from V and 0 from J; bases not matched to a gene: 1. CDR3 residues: CASSLAGTSGSTDTQYF. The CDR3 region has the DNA TGTGCCAGCAGCTTAGCCGGGACTAGCGGGAGCACAGATACGCAGTATTTT. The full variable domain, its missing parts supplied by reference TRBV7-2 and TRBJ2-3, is GAGVSQSPSNKVTEKGKDVELRCDPISGHTALYWYRQSLGQGLEFLIYFQGNSAPDKSGLPSDRFSAERTGGSVSTLTIQRTQQEDSAVYLCASSLAGTSGSTDTQYFGPGTRLTVL.

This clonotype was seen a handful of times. CDR3: CASGTPSTDTQYF. The DNA of the CDR3 is TGTGCCAGCGGGACCCCTAGCACAGATACGCAGTATTTT. This chain links TRBV7-9 with TRBJ2-3; the D gene could be TRBD1 or TRBD2 (5 bases each). This CDR3 is 13 amino acids long. The germline V gene has CDR1 SEHNR and CDR2 FQNEAQ (reference sequence). Deletions cut 8 bases from V and 0 bases from J, with 9 bases between.

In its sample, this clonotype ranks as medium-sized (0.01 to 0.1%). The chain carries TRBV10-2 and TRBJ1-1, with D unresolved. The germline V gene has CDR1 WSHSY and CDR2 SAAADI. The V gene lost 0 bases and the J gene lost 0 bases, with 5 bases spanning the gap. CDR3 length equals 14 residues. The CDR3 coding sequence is TGCGCCAGCAGTGAGTCGAGGGTGAACACTGAAGCTTTCTTT. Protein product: CASSESRVNTEAFF.

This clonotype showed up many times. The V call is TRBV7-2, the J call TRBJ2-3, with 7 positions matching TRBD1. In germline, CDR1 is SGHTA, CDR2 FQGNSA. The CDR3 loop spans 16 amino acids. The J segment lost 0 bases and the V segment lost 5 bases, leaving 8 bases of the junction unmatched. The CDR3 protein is CASSPRTGSSTDTQYF. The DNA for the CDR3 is TGTGCCAGCAGCCCAAGGACAGGTTCTAGCACAGATACGCAGTATTTT. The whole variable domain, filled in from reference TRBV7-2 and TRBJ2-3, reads GAGVSQSPSNKVTEKGKDVELRCDPISGHTALYWYRQSLGQGLEFLIYFQGNSAPDKSGLPSDRFSAERTGGSVSTLTIQRTQQEDSAVYLCASSPRTGSSTDTQYFGPGTRLTVL.

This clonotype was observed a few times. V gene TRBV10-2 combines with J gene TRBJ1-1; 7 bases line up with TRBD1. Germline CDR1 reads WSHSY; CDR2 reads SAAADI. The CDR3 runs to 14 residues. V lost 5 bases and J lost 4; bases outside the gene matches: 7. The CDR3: CASSYTGASTEAFF. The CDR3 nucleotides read TGCGCCAGCAGTTACACAGGGGCGTCCACTGAAGCTTTCTTT.

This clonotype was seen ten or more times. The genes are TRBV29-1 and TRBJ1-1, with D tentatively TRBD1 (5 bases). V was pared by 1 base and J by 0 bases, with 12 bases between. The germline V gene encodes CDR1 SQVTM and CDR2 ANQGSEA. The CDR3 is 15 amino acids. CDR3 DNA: TGCAGCGTTGAAGGGGGGGTGGGCATGAACACTGAAGCTTTCTTT. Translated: CSVEGGVGMNTEAFF.

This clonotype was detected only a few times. CDR3 sequence (DNA): TGTGCCAGCAGCGGACAGAATAACTATGGCTACACCTTC. Its translation is CASSGQNNYGYTF. V gene TRBV6-5 combines with J gene TRBJ1-2, with D perhaps TRBD1 (6 bases). V was pared by 6 bases and J by 1 base, with 9 bases between. The CDR3 consists of 13 residues. The germline V gene encodes CDR1 MNHEY and CDR2 SVGAGI.

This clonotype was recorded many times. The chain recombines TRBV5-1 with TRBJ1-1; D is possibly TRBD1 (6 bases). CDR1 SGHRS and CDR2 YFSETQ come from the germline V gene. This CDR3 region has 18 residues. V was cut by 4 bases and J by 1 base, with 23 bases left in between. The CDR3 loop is CASSPTTPSTGWNTEAFF. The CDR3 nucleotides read TGCGCCAGCAGCCCCACAACCCCATCGACAGGATGGAACACTGAAGCTTTCTTT.

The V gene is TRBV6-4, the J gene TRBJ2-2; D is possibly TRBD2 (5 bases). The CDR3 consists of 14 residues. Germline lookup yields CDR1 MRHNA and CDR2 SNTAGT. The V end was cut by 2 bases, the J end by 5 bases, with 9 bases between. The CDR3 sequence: CASSDIWRTGELFF. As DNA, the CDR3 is TGTGCCAGCAGTGACATTTGGAGGACCGGGGAGCTGTTTTTT.

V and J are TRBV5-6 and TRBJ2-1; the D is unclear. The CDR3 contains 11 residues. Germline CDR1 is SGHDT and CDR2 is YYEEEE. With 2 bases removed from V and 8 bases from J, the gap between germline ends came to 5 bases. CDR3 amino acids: CASSFDYEQFF. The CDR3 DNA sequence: TGTGCCAGCAGCTTCGACTATGAGCAGTTCTTC.

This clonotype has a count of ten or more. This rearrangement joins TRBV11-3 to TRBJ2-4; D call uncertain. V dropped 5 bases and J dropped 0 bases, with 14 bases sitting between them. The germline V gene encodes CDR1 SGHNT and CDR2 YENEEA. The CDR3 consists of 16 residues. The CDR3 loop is CASSLLASVAKNIQYF. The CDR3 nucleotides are TGTGCCAGCAGCCTTCTGGCCTCCGTAGCCAAAAACATTCAGTACTTC.

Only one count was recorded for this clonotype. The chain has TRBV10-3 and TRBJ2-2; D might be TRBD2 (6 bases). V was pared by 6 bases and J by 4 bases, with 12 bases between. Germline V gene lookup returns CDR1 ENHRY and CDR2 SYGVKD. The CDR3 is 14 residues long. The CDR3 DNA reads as TGTGCCATCAGCGGAGGGACGTCCACCGGGGAGCTGTTTTTT. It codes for CAISGGTSTGELFF.

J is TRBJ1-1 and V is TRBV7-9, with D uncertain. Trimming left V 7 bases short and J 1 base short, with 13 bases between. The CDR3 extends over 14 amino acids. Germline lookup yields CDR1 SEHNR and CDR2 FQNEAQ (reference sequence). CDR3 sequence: CASNLGQQNTEAFF. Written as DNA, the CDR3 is TGTGCCAGCAACCTAGGCCAGCAGAACACTGAAGCTTTCTTT. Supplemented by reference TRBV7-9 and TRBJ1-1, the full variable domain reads DTGVSQNPRHKITKRGQNVTFRCDPISEHNRLYWYRQTLGQGPEFLTYFQNEAQLEKSRLLSDRFSAERPKGSFSTLEIQRTEQGDSAMYLCASNLGQQNTEAFFGQGTRLTVV.

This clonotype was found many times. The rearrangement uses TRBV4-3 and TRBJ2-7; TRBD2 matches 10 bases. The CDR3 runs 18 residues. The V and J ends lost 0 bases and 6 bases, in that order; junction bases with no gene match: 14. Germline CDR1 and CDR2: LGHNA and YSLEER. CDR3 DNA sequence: TGCGCCAGCAGCCAAGATGGTCCAGCGGGAGGGCCGAAGTGCGAGCAGTACGTC. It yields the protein CASSQDGPAGGPKCEQYV.

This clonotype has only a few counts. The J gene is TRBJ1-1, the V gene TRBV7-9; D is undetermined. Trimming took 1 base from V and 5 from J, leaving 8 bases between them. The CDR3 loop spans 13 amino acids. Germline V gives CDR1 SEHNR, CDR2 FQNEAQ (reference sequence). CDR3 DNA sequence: TGTGCCAGCAGCTTAGTCTGGGTTACTGAAGCTTTCTTT. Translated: CASSLVWVTEAFF.

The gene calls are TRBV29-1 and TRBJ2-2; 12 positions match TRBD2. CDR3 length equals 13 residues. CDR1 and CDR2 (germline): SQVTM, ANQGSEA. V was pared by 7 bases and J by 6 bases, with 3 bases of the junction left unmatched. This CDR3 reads CSAGLAGSGELFF. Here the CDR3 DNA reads TGCAGCGCGGGACTAGCGGGCTCCGGGGAGCTGTTTTTT.

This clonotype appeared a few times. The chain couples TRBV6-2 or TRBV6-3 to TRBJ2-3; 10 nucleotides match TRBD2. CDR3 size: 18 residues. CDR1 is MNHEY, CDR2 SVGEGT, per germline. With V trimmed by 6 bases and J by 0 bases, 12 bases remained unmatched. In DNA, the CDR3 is TGTGCCAGCAGCCCTGTCCTAGCGGGAGTTCCCAGCACAGATACGCAGTATTTT. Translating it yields CASSPVLAGVPSTDTQYF.

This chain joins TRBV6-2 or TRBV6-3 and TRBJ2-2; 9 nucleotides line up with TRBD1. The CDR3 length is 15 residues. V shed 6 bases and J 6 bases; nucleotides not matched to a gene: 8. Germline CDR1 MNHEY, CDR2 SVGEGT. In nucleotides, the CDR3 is TGTGCCAGCAGAATCGGGACAGGGTTTTCCGGGGAGCTGTTTTTT. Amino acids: CASRIGTGFSGELFF.

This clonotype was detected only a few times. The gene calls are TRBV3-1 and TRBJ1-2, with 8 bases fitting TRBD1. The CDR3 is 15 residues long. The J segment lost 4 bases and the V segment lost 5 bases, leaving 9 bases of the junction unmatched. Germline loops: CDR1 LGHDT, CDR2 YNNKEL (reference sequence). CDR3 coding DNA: TGTGCCAGCAGCTACGCGGGGGGACAGGCCTATGGCTACACCTTC. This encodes CASSYAGGQAYGYTF.

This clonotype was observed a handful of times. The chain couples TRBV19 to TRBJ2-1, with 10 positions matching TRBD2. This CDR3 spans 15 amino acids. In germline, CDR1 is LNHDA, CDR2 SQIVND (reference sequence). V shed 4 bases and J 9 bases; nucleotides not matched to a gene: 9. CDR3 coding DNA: TGTGCCAGTAGTACAACCGGGACTAGCGAGGGTGAGCAGTTCTTC. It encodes CASSTTGTSEGEQFF. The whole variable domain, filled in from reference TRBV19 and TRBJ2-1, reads DGGITQSPKYLFRKEGQNVTLSCEQNLNHDAMYWYRQDPGQGLRLIYYSQIVNDFQKGDIAEGYSVSREKKESFPLTVTSAQKNPTAFYLCASSTTGTSEGEQFFGPGTRLTVL.

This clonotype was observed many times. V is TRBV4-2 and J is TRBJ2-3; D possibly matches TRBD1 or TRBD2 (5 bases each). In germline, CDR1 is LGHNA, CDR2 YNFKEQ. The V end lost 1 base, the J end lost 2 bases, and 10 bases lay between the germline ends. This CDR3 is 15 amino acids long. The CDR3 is CASSQATGPTDTQYF. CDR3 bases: TGTGCCAGCAGCCAAGCGACGGGGCCCACAGATACGCAGTATTTT.

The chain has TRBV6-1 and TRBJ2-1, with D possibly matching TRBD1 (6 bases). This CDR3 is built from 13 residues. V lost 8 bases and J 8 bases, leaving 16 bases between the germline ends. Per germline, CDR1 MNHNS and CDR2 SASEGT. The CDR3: CASPQGSGDEQFF. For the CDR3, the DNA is TGTGCCAGCCCACAGGGTTCAGGGGATGAGCAGTTCTTC.

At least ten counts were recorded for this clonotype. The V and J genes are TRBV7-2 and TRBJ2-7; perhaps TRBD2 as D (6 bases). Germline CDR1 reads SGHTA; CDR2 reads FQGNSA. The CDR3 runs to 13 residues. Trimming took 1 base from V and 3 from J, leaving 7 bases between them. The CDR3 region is CASSLVSGYEQYV. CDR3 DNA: TGTGCCAGCAGCTTAGTTAGCGGCTACGAGCAGTACGTC.

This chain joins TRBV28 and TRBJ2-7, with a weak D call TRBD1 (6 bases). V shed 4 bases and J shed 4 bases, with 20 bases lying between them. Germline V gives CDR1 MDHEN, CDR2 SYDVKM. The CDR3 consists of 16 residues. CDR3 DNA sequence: TGTGCCAGCAGTTCCCAGGGGCCATCTTCGGTATACGAGCAGTACTTC. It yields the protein CASSSQGPSSVYEQYF.

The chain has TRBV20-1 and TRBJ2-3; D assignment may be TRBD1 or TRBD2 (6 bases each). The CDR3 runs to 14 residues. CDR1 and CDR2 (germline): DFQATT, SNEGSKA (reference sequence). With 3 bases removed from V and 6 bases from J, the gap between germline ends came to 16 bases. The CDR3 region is CSARDPRGRDTQYF. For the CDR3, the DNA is TGCAGTGCTAGGGACCCAAGGGGGAGGGATACGCAGTATTTT.

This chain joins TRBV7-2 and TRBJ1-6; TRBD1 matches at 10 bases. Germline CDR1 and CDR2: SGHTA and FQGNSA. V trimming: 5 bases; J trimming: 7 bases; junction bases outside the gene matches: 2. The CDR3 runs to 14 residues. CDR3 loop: CASSRDRGNSPLHF. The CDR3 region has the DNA TGTGCCAGCAGCCGGGACAGGGGAAATTCACCCCTCCACTTT.

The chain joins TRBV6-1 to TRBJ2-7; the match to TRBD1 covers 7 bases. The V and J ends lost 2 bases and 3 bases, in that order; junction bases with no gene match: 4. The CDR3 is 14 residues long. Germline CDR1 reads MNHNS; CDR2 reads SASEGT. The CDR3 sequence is CASSERDRSYEQYF. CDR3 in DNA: TGTGCCAGCAGTGAAAGGGACAGAAGCTACGAGCAGTACTTC.

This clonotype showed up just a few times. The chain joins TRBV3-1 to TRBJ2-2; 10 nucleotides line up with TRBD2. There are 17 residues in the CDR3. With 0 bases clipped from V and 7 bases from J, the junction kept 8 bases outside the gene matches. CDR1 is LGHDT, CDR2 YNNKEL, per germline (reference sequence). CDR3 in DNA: TGTGCCAGCAGCCAAGATAACCTAGCGGGAGTTGTCGGGGAGCTGTTTTTT. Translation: CASSQDNLAGVVGELFF.

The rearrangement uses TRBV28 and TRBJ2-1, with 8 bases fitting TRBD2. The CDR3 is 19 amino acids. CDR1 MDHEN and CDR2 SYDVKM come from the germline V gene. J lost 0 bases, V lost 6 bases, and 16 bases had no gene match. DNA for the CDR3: TGTGCCAGCAGCGTCGGGTTGTGGCTAGCGGGTACCTCCTACAATGAGCAGTTCTTC. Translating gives CASSVGLWLAGTSYNEQFF.